This T cell receptor (beta chain) is from a study of T cell repertoires in cytomegalovirus infection. Of note for this clonotype: The target antigen is unknown.

MiXCR, applied by TCRdb to the reads, yields one record per CDR3 protein. The profile shows about 770,000 distinct CDR3 sequences, roughly 29% of them singletons. The CDR3 is 16 amino acids. Germline V gene data show CDR1 as MNHEY and CDR2 as SMNVEV (reference sequence). Losses at the gene ends were 5 bases for V and 3 bases for J; bases not matched to a gene: 7. This receptor was obtained from a human donor in good health (CMV status not recorded). Some clones in this sample may be carry-over from other donors' samples. The sequenced sample was cultured CD8+ T cells from PBMCs, obtained from culture after CMV antigen stimulation. This sequence joins TRBV27 and TRBJ2-2; 9 bases agree with TRBD1. CDR3 amino acids: CASSPGTGNHTGELFF. The CDR3, as DNA: TGTGCCAGCAGTCCCGGGACAGGGAATCACACCGGGGAGCTGTTTTTT.